Presented here are 3 T cell receptor beta chains from one specimen sequenced in a study of TIL therapy for anti-PD-1-resistant metastatic lung cancer. Time point given: pre-treatment sample, taken before nivolumab and TIL therapy. Sequencing used immunoSEQ v3. Libraries were prepared by immunoSEQ multiplex PCR; TCRdb keeps only in-frame clonotypes and omits some of them. The sample carries about 50,000 clones, approximately 86% recorded once. Sequencing was performed on blood, taken at baseline. These receptors were obtained from a person aged 25 to 85 with non-small cell lung cancer.

This clone has only a few counts. This chain uses TRBV21-1 with TRBJ1-1; TRBD1, the table's D call, lacks a check against the DNA. TRBV21-1 is given as a pseudogene. The CDR3 has 15 amino acids. The CDR3 protein is CASSRQNRGSTEAFF. In nucleotides, the CDR3 is TGTGCCAGCAGCCGACAAAACAGGGGGAGCACTGAAGCTTTCTTT.

The rearrangement uses TRBV6-5 and TRBJ1-2; no firm D call. Germline-derived CDR1 and CDR2 are MNHEY and SVGAGI. V lost 0 bases and J 8 bases, leaving 13 bases between the germline ends. The CDR3 sequence is 14 residues long. The CDR3 region is CASSYSGSSSGYTF. The CDR3 DNA is TGTGCCAGCAGTTACTCGGGCAGTTCCTCCGGCTACACCTTC.

This clone was found once. The chain links TRBV30 to TRBJ2-3; a possible D gene is TRBD2 (6 bases). Looked up from germline, CDR1 is GTSNPN and CDR2 is SVGIG (reference sequence). This CDR3 is 15 amino acids long. Trimming took 2 bases from V and 1 from J, leaving 13 bases between them. The chain's CDR3 is CAWSLGRRRTDTQYF. The CDR3 coding sequence is TGTGCCTGGAGTCTCGGGAGAAGACGCACAGATACGCAGTATTTT.